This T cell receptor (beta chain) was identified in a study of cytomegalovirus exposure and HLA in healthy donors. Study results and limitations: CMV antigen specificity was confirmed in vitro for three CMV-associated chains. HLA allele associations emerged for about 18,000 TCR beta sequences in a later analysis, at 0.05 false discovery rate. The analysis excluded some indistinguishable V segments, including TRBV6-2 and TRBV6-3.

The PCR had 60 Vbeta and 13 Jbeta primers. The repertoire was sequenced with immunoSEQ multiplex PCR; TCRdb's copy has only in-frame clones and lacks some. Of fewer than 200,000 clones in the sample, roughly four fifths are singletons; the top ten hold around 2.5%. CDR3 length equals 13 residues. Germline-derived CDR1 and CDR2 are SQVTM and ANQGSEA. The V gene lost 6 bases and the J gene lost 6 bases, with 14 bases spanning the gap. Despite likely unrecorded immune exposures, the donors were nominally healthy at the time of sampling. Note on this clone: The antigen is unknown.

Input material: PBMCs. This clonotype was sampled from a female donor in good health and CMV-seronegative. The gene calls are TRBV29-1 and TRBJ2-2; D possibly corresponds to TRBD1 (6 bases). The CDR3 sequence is CSVEQGFAGELFF. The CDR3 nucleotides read TGCAGCGTGGAACAGGGATTCGCCGGGGAGCTGTTTTTT.